This paragraph reports one T cell receptor beta chain. The repertoire was sequenced with immunoSEQ multiplex PCR; TCRdb's copy has only in-frame clones and lacks some. The sample gives roughly 86,000 clones, roughly 91% of which show up once; around 14% is in the top ten. V dropped 5 bases and J dropped 7; count of bases not matched to a gene: 7. Germline loops: CDR1 SGHAT, CDR2 FQNNGV. The CDR3 is 13 residues long. The data belong to a study of control samples from healthy donors and cancer patients. This sequence was found in a man in his thirties or forties in good health. This chain links TRBV11-2 with TRBJ1-2; 7 bases line up with TRBD1. Sequenced material: blood. This chain's CDR3 is CASSPDRVGGYTF. The CDR3 nucleotides read TGTGCCAGCAGCCCCGACAGGGTTGGTGGCTACACCTTC.